This TCR beta chain was sequenced during a study of blood T cells in healthy people across ages. This clonotype has more than one count but fewer than ten. Its cognate antigen is unknown. Study results and limitations: Per-million-T-cell TCR beta diversity fell roughly linearly with age. Strong correlation was found linking TCR beta diversity to naive T cell percentage. Both naive CD4+ cell counts and diversity were greater in long-lived donors than in aged donors.

Next came a second PCR, run for roughly 6 to 11 cycles, which used a sample-barcoded 5' primer along with a J-beta primer mix. The template-switch adaptor was a 5' adaptor with 12 random nucleotides. It tagged each cDNA molecule. TCRdb reanalysed the 5' RACE reads using MiXCR and keeps one entry per CDR3 protein. Among about 730,000 distinct CDR3 sequences listed, roughly 44% were seen once. Germline loops: CDR1 GTSNPN, CDR2 SVGIG (reference sequence). V dropped 0 bases and J dropped 0 bases, with 12 bases sitting between them. The CDR3 length is 16 residues. The V gene is TRBV30, the J gene TRBJ2-4; no firm D call. Sequences were obtained from blood. The source is a woman in her sixties or seventies in good health. In nucleotides, the CDR3 is TGTGCCTGGAGTGTGGAACTCTCTGAAGCCAAAAACATTCAGTACTTC. As protein: CAWSVELSEAKNIQYF.